Sequencing of this TCR beta chain was carried out in a study of blood T cell repertoires in COVID-19. With 3 bases removed from V and 8 bases from J, the gap between germline ends came to 19 bases. Looked up from germline, CDR1 is LGHDT and CDR2 is YNNKEL (reference sequence). The CDR3 length is 15 residues. Original data processing: Estimation of nucleated cell counts was performed using reference gene primer amplification. Sequenced by immunoSEQ multiplex PCR; TCRdb stores in-frame clones only, minus some. From that table come the V and J calls and clone size; the DNA was used to work out D and trimming. The sample holds tens of thousands of clones, 65% to 85% seen once.

The sequencing sample was made of peripheral blood. The chain carries TRBV3-1 (or the pseudogene TRBV3-2) and TRBJ1-2; D possibly corresponds to TRBD1 (5 bases). The clonotype was recovered from a human donor in a cohort sampled during active COVID-19. DNA for the CDR3: TGTGCCAGCAGCCAGGACATGCTCTCTCTTTACGGCTACACCTTC. Translating it yields CASSQDMLSLYGYTF.